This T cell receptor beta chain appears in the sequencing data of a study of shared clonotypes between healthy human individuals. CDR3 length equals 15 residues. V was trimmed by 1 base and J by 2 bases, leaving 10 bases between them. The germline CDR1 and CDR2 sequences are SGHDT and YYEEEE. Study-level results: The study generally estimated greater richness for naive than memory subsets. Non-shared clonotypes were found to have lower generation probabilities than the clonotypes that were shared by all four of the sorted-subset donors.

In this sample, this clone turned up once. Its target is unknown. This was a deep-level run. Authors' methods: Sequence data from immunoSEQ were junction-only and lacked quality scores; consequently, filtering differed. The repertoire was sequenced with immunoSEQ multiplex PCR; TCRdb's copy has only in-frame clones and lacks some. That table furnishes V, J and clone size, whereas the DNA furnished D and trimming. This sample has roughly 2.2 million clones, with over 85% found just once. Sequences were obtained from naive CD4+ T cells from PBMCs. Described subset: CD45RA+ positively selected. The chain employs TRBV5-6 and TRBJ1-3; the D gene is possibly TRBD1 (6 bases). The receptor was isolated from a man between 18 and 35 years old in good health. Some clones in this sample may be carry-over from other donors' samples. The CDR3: CASSLLQGTGNTIYF. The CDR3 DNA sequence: TGTGCCAGCAGCTTGCTTCAGGGGACTGGAAACACCATATATTTT.